This TCR beta chain appears in the sequencing data of a study of CD8 T cells in Susac syndrome. Overall study findings and caveats: As acknowledged by the study, its TCR sequencing and HLA analysis included a relatively small number of individuals.

Trimming pared 4 bases from V and 1 base from J, leaving 15 bases between. The CDR3 loop spans 16 amino acids. Looked up from germline, CDR1 is SGHTA and CDR2 is FQGTGA. As for this clonotype: As yet, its antigen is unknown.

Sequencing of TCR beta covered CD8+ and CD4+ T cells obtained from blood. After extraction with the RNeasy kit, roughly 0.45 to 1 ug of the RNA was reverse transcribed using random hexamers. TCRdb passed the immunoSEQ multiplex PCR reads through MiXCR, listing each CDR3 protein once. The sample shows about 300,000 distinct CDR3 sequences, about 91% of them seen only once. This receptor was taken from a human donor with multiple sclerosis. The genes are TRBV7-3 and TRBJ2-3; D call uncertain. Sequencing input: CD8+ T cells from PBMCs. DNA of the CDR3: TGTGCCAGCAGCTCGCAGGACGGGCGGCGCACAGATACGCAGTATTTT. Residues: CASSSQDGRRTDTQYF. Together with reference TRBV7-3 and TRBJ2-3, the CDR3 gives the full variable domain: GAGVSQTPSNKVTEKGKYVELRCDPISGHTALYWYRQSLGQGPEFLIYFQGTGAADDSGLPNDRFFAVRPEGSVSTLKIQRTERGDSAVYLCASSSQDGRRTDTQYFGPGTRLTVL.